The present T cell receptor (beta chain) was sequenced within a study of radiotherapy plus CTLA-4 blockade in lung cancer. CDR3 length: 13 amino acids. Germline CDR1 is GTSNPN and CDR2 is SVGIG (reference sequence). Trimming cost V 2 bases and J 6 bases; bases outside gene matches: 6. Regarding this clone: What it binds is not known.

Findings and caveats of the study: In blood, after radiotherapy plus ipilimumab, tumor-derived TCR clones expanded.

Sequenced by immunoSEQ multiplex PCR; TCRdb stores in-frame clones only, minus some. The data show about 59,000 clones, less than 75% seen once. Focal radiation and CTLA-4 blockade (ipilimumab) were tested in chemo-refractory metastatic non-small-cell lung cancer patients. The chain recombines TRBV30 with TRBJ1-1, with 7 bases aligning to TRBD1. Here the sequenced sample was peripheral blood, taken from a patient treated with radiotherapy plus ipilimumab. The sequence came from a human donor with non-small cell lung cancer whose response to radiotherapy plus ipilimumab could not be evaluated. CDR3 sequence reads: CAWSPDRVAEAFF. The CDR3, as DNA: TGTGCCTGGAGTCCCGACAGGGTCGCTGAAGCTTTCTTT.